This T cell receptor beta chain is from a study of T cell responses to AZD1222 COVID-19 vaccine (dated by TCRdb to the early 2020s). Describing the broader study: A total of just over 230 trial participants underwent TCR sequencing, of whom approximately 210 received two doses of AZD1222 and 26 received two doses of the MenACWY control vaccine. Trial participants were enrolled by age into 18-55, 56-69 and 70-plus year subgroups, with around 150, 28 and 57 TCR-sequenced participants respectively.

The V end loses 2 bases and the J end loses 1 base, and a stretch of 14 bases separates them. Looking up the germline V gene yields CDR1 SGHTA and CDR2 FQGNSA. The CDR3 has 17 amino acids, counting the end cysteine and phenylalanine. The read is trimmed to its CDR3 DNA, 51 bases read in frame from base 1. Taken with the paper, the label for time point translates to: about 28 days (+/-7) after the second vaccine dose. AZD1222 recipients given second doses at about 4 weeks or at about 12 weeks were pooled, since spike-specific TCR depth and breadth were not found to differ between the two schedules. Vaccinee samples came from UK trials COV001 and COV002, including a single-blind randomized controlled phase 2/3 trial of AZD1222 (ChAdOx1 nCoV-19) in healthy adults. Trial participant PBMC samples were collected at day 0 and day 28 after the second dose for TCRbeta chain sequencing. Concerning this clone itself: Its cognate antigen has yet to be identified. Base quality data are lacking; no much larger clone is found one base away.

On the study overall, not on this receptor specifically: Because no day 14 peak-response samples were available, the repertoires could be characterized only after the peak T cell response. In the small 56-69-year group, the increase in depth fell short of significance, most likely because of low power. Participants were mostly white British, with more females than males. The authors suggested clonal diversity may have been underestimated. Spike-specific TCR breadth and depth rose significantly after two AZD1222 doses compared with day 0 and with MenACWY recipients. Conclusions about previously exposed vaccinees are limited, since just 6 or 7 AZD1222 recipients were seropositive for SARS-CoV-2 at baseline. CD4 TCRs associated with the vaccine covered the entire spike protein, and the dominant responses were in regions 160-218 and 743-854. Nearly half of unique spike-specific TCRs reportedly recognized epitopes outside regions mutated in the B.1.351 and B.1.1.7 variants.

The CDR3 regions of human TCRbeta chains were subjected to immunosequencing. In the source study's methods: TCRs in the repertoires were compared against a reference library of SARS-CoV-2-specific TCRs that had been generated with the MIRA antigen-specificity platform. Breadth was defined as the fraction of unique TCRs that were SARS-CoV-2-associated, and depth was defined as the fraction of total T cells that were SARS-CoV-2-associated. Using the MIRA data, each spike-specific TCR was assigned both to the spike region to which the TCR was reactive and to a CD4 or CD8 class. Log10-transformed breadth and depth values were compared by one-way ANOVA with Sidak's multiple comparisons tests. In its TCRdb copy, this immuneACCESS table keeps in-frame sequences only and misses some clones. Where compared with another copy, unresolved V genes explain less than half of these, and the others have no known cause. For V, J and clone size, that table is used; D and trimming come from the DNA. The sample has about 180,000 clones on record, 92% of them singletons. The ten largest clonotypes hold 1.5% to 2.5% of the sample.

This sequence originates from an adult who received the AZD1222 COVID-19 vaccine. The chain joins TRBV7-2 to TRBJ2-2; no D segment can be confidently identified. The sample here was peripheral blood, taken 28 days after the second AZD1222 dose. CDR3 reads: CASSLRPIRLNTGELFF. In nucleotides, the sequence is TGTGCCAGCAGCTTACGCCCCATAAGATTGAACACCGGGGAGCTGTTTTTT.